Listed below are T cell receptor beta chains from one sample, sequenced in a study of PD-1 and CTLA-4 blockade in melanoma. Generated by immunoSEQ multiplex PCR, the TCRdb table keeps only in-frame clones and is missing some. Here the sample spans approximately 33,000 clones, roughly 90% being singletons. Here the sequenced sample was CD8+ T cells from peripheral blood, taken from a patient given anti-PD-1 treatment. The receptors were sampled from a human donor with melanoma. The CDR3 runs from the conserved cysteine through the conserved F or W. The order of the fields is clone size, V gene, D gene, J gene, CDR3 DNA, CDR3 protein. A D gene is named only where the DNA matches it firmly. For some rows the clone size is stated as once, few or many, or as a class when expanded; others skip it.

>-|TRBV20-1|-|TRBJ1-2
TGCAGTGCTAGAGTCACCTTCGACACCTTC
CSARVTFDTF
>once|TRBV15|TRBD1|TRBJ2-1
TGTGCCACCAGCAGAGCAGGGGGCCCTTACAATGAGCAGTTCTTC
CATSRAGGPYNEQFF
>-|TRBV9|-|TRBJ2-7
TGTGCCAGCAGCGTAGACCAGGGGTCCTACGAGCAGTACTTC
CASSVDQGSYEQYF
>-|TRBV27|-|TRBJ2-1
TGTGCCAGCAGGGGGGGCCCGAATGAGCAGTTCTTC
CASRGGPNEQFF
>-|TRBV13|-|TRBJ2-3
TGTGCCAGCAGCTTAGCGGGAAGAGGAGATACGCAGTATTTT
CASSLAGRGDTQYF
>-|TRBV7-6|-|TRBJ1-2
TGTGCCAGCAGCTATGACGGGAACTATGGCTACACCTTC
CASSYDGNYGYTF
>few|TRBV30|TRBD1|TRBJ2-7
TGTGCCTGGAGCACGGACAGGGCCTACGAGCAGTACTTC
CAWSTDRAYEQYF
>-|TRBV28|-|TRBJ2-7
TGTGCCAGCAGCCCCCAGGATCCCTACGAGCAGTACTTC
CASSPQDPYEQYF
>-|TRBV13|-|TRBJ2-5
TGTGCCAGCAGCTTGGAAGAGACCCAGTACTTC
CASSLEETQYF
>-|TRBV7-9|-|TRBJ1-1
TGTGCCAGCAGCTCGGTCGAATGGCCTGAAGCTTTCTTT
CASSSVEWPEAFF
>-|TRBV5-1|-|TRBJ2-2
TGCGCCAGCAGCTTGGACACCCCGAACACCGGGGAGCTGTTTTTT
CASSLDTPNTGELFF
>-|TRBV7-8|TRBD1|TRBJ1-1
TGTGCCAGCAGCACCGGGACAGGGGGCACTGAAGCTTTCTTT
CASSTGTGGTEAFF
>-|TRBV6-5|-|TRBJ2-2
TGTGCCAGCAGTTATGGAGAGAACACCGGGGAGCTGTTTTTT
CASSYGENTGELFF
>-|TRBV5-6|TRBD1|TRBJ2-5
TGTGCCAGCAGTTTGGACAGGTCACTAAAGACCCAGTACTTC
CASSLDRSLKTQYF
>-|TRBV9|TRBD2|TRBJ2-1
TGTGCCAGCAGCCCCTATAGCGGGAGCGCCAATGAGCAGTTCTTC
CASSPYSGSANEQFF
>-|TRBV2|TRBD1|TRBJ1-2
TGTGCCAGCCAGACAGGGGAAGATGGCTACACCTTC
CASQTGEDGYTF
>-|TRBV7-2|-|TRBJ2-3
TGTGCCAGCAGTCCTTCTTGGGCTAGCCGTTACACAGATACGCAGTATTTT
CASSPSWASRYTDTQYF
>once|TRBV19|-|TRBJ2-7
TGTGCCAGTAGCGAGACAGACTCCTACGAGCAGTACTTC
CASSETDSYEQYF
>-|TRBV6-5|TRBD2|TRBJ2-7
TGTGCCAGCAGGCTACCGGGACTAGCGCATTACGAGCAGTACTTC
CASRLPGLAHYEQYF
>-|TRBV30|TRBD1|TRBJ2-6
TGTGCCTGGAGTGTGGGACAGGGAGTGGATGGGGCCAACGTCCTGACTTTC
CAWSVGQGVDGANVLTF
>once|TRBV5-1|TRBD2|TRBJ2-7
TGCGCCAGCAGCCCCGGGCCGGCTACTAGCGGTGCCGAGCAGTACTTC
CASSPGPATSGAEQYF
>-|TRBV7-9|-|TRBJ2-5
TGTGCCAGCAGCTTAGCTCGGGGCGTGGAGACCCAGTACTTC
CASSLARGVETQYF
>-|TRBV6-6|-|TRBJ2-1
TGTGCCAGCAGTTACTCTACAGGTGCAATAAACAATGAGCAGTTCTTC
CASSYSTGAINNEQFF
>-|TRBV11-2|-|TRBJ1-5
TGTGCCAGCAGCGGACATCTGGATCAGCCCCAGCATTTT
CASSGHLDQPQHF
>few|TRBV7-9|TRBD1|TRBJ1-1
TGTGCCAGCAGCTTAGTTCCCGGGACAGATAACACTGAAGCTTTCTTT
CASSLVPGTDNTEAFF
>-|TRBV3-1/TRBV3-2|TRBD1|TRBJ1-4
TGTGCCAGCAGCCAAGATAAAGGGGGCGATGAAAAACTGTTTTTT
CASSQDKGGDEKLFF
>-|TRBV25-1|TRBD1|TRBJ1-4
TGTGCCAGCAGTGAATGGGACAGCCGATCAACTAATGAAAAACTGTTTTTT
CASSEWDSRSTNEKLFF
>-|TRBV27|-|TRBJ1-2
TGTGCCAGCAGTCCTGGGTATGGCTACACCTTC
CASSPGYGYTF
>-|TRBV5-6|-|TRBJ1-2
TGTGCCAGCAGCTCTGGACAGACTAACTATGGCTACACCTTC
CASSSGQTNYGYTF
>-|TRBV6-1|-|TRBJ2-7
TGTGCCAGCAGTGAAATAGCACAGGGCTACTACGAGCAGTACTTC
CASSEIAQGYYEQYF
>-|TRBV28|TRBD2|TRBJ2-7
TGTGCCAGCAGTTTTTCTGGTAGCGGGAGGCCCTACGAGCAGTACTTC
CASSFSGSGRPYEQYF
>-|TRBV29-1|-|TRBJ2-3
TGCAGCGTTGAAGGCGGGACGGCAGATACGCAGTATTTT
CSVEGGTADTQYF
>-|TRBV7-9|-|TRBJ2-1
TGTGCCAGCAGCCCCAGGGGGGGGGACTTGAACAATGAGCAGTTCTTC
CASSPRGGDLNNEQFF
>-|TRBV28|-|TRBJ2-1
TGTGCCAGCAGTTTAGCCGGGATCTACAATGAGCAGTTCTTC
CASSLAGIYNEQFF
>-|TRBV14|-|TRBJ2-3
TGTGCCAGCAGCCTGCCGGGAGATACGCAGTATTTT
CASSLPGDTQYF
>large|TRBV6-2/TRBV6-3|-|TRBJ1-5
TGTGCCAGCAGTTTTTGGGGGCCCCAGCATTTT
CASSFWGPQHF
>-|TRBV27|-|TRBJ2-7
TGTGCCAGCAGTTTAGTGAGGCGGGGGCAGTACGAGCAGTACTTC
CASSLVRRGQYEQYF
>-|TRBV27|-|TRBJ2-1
TGTGCCAGCAGTTTATGGTCGAGCTCCTACAATGAGCAGTTCTTC
CASSLWSSSYNEQFF
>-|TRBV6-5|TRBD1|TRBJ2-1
TGTGCCAGCACCGGGACAGAGGAATACAATGAGCAGTTCTTC
CASTGTEEYNEQFF
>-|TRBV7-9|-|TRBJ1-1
TGTGCCAGCAGCTTAGGGGGGGGCTCCTACACTGAAGCTTTCTTT
CASSLGGGSYTEAFF
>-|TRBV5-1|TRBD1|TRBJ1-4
TGCGCCAGCAGCGCCGGGACAGGGGTCGAAAAACTGTTTTTT
CASSAGTGVEKLFF
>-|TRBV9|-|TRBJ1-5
TGTGCCAGCAGCGTAGGAGGGGGAAATCAGCCCCAGCATTTT
CASSVGGGNQPQHF
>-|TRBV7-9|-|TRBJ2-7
TGTGCCAGCAGCTCCATAGGCCCTAGATACGAGCAGTACTTC
CASSSIGPRYEQYF
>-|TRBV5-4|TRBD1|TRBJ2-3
TGTGCCAGCAGCTTGGAGTCCGGACAGGGGCCCACAGATACGCAGTATTTT
CASSLESGQGPTDTQYF
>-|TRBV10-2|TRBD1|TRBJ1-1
TGCGCCAGCAGTGACTTTCCGGGACAGGGTGAAGCTTTCTTT
CASSDFPGQGEAFF
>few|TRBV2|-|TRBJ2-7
TGTGCCAGCAGTGAAAGTCCGGGGCTGGTATACGAGCAGTACTTC
CASSESPGLVYEQYF
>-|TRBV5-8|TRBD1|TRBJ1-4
TGTGCCAGCAGCTTGACTCAGGGGGCGGTCATAGAACTGTTTTTT
CASSLTQGAVIELFF
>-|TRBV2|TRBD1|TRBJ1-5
TGTGCCAGCAGTGAGCCCAGGGGGAATCAGCCCCAGCATTTT
CASSEPRGNQPQHF
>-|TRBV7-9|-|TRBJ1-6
TGTGCCACCCGGGGCACCAATTCACCCCTCCACTTT
CATRGTNSPLHF
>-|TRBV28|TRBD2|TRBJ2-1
TGTGCCAGCAGGGGTGGGCGGGGGAGCTCCTACAATGAGCAGTTCTTC
CASRGGRGSSYNEQFF
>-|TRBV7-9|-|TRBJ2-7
TGTGCCAGCAGCTCAGGGGTGGGGGGCTACGAGCAGTACTTC
CASSSGVGGYEQYF
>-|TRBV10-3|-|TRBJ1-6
TGTGCCATCAGTGAGTCGAGACAGTATAATTCACCCCTCCACTTT
CAISESRQYNSPLHF
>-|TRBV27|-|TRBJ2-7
TGTGCCAGCAGTGCAAACTGGGCTGCTTACGAGCAGTACTTC
CASSANWAAYEQYF
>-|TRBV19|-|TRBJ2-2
TGTGCCTCTAGAGCGGCGGGCGGGGAGCTGTTTTTT
CASRAAGGELFF